The T cell receptor beta chain under discussion was sequenced for a study of blood T cell repertoires in COVID-19. Study-wide context: The United States, Italy and Spain were the sources of the acute and convalescent COVID-19 samples. The cDNA or gDNA used as material had been derived from T cells, B-cell-depleted T cells, or PBMCs.

Authors' methods: The assay estimated nucleated cells by amplifying reference gene primers. Measured with immunoSEQ multiplex PCR; TCRdb has only the in-frame clones, and not every one. That table gives V, J and clone size, and the DNA gave D and trimming. The sample has 110,000 or so clones, 84% seen once. Germline values: CDR1 SEHNR, CDR2 FQNEAQ (reference sequence). This CDR3 has 15 amino acids. V lost 10 bases to trimming and J lost 1 base, with 20 bases between them. Sequencing was performed on peripheral blood. The clonotype originates from a woman aged 40 to 55 with acute or convalescent COVID-19. V is TRBV7-9 and J is TRBJ2-7, with unresolved D. CDR3 coding DNA: TGTGCCAACCCACAGCTTAACCAGGCATCCTACGAGCAGTACTTC. This codes for CANPQLNQASYEQYF.